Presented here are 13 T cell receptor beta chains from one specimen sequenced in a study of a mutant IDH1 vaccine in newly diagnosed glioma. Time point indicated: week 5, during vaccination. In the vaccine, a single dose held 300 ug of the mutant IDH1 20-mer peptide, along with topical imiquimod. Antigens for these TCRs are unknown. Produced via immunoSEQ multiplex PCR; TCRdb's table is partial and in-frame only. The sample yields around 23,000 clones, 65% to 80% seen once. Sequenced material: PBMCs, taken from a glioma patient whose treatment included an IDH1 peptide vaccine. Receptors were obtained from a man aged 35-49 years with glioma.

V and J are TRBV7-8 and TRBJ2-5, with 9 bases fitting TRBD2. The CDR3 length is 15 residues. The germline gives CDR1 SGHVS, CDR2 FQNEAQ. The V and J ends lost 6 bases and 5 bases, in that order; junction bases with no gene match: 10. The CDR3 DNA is TGTGCCAGCAGTCGGCGGGAGGGCCTCTTGGAGACCCAGTACTTC. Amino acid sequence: CASSRREGLLETQYF.

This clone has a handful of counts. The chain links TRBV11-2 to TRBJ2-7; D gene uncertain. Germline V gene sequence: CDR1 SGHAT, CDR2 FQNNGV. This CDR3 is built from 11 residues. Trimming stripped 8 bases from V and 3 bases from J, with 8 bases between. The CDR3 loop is CASGKRYEQYF. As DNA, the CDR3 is TGTGCCAGCGGCAAGCGCTACGAGCAGTACTTC.

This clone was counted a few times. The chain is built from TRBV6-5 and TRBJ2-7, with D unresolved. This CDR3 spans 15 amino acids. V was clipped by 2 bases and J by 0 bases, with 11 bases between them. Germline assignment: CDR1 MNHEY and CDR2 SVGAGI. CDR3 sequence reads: CASSYRAESSYEQYF. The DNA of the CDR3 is TGTGCCAGCAGTTACAGGGCGGAAAGCTCCTACGAGCAGTACTTC.

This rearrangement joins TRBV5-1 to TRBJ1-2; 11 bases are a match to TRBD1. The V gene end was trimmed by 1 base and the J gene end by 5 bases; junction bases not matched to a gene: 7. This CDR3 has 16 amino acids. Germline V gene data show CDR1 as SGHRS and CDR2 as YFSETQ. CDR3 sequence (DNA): TGCGCCAGCAGCTTGCATGGGACAGGGGGTGATTATGGCTACACCTTC. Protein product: CASSLHGTGGDYGYTF.

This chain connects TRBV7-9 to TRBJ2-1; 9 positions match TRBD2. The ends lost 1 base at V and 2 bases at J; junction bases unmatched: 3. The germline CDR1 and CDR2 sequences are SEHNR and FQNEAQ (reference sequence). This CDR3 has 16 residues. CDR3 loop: CASSLGAGGPYNEQFF. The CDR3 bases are TGTGCCAGCAGCTTAGGAGCGGGAGGACCCTACAATGAGCAGTTCTTC.

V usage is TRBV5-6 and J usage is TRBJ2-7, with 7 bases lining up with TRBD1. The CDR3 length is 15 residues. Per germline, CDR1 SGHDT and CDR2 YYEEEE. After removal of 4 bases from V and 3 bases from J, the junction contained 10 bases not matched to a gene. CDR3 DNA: TGTGCCAGCAGCCGTATCCGGGACAGTTTCTACGAGCAGTACGTC. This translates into CASSRIRDSFYEQYV.

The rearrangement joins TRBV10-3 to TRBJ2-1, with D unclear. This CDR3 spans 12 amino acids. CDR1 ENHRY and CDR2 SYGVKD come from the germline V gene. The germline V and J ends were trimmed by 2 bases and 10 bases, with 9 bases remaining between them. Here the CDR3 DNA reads TGTGCCATCAGTGAGGTAAGGCGGGAGCAGTTCTTC. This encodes CAISEVRREQFF.

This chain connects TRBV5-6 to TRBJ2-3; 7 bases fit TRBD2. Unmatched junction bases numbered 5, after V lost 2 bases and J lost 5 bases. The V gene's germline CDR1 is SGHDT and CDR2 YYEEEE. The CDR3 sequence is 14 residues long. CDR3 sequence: CASSFAGARDTQYF. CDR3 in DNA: TGTGCCAGCAGCTTCGCGGGAGCCAGAGATACGCAGTATTTT. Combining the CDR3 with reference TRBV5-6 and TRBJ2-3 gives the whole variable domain DAGVTQSPTHLIKTRGQQVTLRCSPKSGHDTVSWYQQALGQGPQFIFQYYEEEERQRGNFPDRFSGHQFPNYSSELNVNALLLGDSALYLCASSFAGARDTQYFGPGTRLTVL.

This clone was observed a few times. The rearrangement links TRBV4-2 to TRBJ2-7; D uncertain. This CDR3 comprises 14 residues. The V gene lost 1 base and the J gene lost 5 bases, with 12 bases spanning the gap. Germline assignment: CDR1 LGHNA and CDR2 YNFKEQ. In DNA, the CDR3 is TGTGCCAGCAGCCAAGGGGATGAGAGCCACGAGCAGTACTTC. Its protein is CASSQGDESHEQYF.

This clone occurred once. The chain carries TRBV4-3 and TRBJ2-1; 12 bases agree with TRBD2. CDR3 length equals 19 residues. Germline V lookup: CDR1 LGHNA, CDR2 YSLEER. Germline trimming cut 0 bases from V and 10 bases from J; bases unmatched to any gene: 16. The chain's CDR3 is CASSQESGGASGRAWEQFF. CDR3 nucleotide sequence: TGCGCCAGCAGCCAAGAGAGTGGAGGGGCTAGCGGGAGGGCCTGGGAGCAGTTCTTC.

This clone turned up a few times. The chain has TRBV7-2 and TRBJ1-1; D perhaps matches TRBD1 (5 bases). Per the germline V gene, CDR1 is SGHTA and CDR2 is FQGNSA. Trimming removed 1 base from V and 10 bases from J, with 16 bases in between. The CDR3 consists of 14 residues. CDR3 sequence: CASSLDQPRGGAFF. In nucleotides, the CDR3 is TGTGCCAGCAGCTTAGACCAACCCCGGGGGGGAGCTTTCTTT.

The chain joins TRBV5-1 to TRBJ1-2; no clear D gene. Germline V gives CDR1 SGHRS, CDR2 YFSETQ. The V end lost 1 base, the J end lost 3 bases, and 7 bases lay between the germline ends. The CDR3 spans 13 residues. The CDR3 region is CASSLITDYGYTF. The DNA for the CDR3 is TGCGCCAGCAGCTTGATCACGGACTATGGCTACACCTTC.

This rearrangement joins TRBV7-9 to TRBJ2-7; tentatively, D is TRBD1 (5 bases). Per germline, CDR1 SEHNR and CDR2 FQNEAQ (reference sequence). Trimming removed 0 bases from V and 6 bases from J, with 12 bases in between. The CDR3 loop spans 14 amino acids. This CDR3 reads CASSLALGAREQYV. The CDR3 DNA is TGTGCCAGCAGCTTAGCTCTTGGGGCTCGCGAGCAGTACGTC.